These 18 T cell receptor beta chains came from one sample sequenced in a study of HIV-infected patients and healthy controls. Alpha and beta constant-region primers primed reverse transcription of approximately 0.55 ug RNA. Each of the alpha and beta chains got its own library through chain-specific third strand synthesis with indices. TCRdb reanalysed the 5' RACE reads using MiXCR and keeps one entry per CDR3 protein. The profile shows roughly 4,000 distinct CDR3 sequences, less than 30% of them singletons. Roughly three months, about 14 weeks, into antiretroviral therapy, follow-up blood was collected. No cell fractionation was done, so the repertoire covers all unsorted peripheral blood T cells. This material consisted of blood, taken during antiretroviral therapy. Receptors were obtained from an adult with HIV infection.

By frequency in the sample, this clonotype is large. The V call is TRBV20-1, the J call TRBJ1-2; D gene ambiguous. The CDR3 is 14 amino acids. The V end lost 2 bases, the J end lost 6 bases, and 16 bases lay between the germline ends. Germline values: CDR1 DFQATT, CDR2 SNEGSKA (reference sequence). The CDR3 reads CSARNPVSLNGYTF. DNA for the CDR3: TGCAGTGCTAGAAACCCGGTCAGCTTGAATGGCTACACCTTC.

The chain uses TRBV11-2 and TRBJ1-5; 8 nucleotides agree with TRBD1. The CDR3 contains 14 residues. Germline CDR1 and CDR2: SGHAT and FQNNGV. The V segment lost 4 bases and the J segment 6 bases; nucleotides outside the gene matches: 5. CDR3 sequence (DNA): TGTGCCAGCAGCTACGGACAGGGTGGTCAGCCCCAGCATTTT. Translated, it gives CASSYGQGGQPQHF.

Within the sample, this clonotype is large. The chain joins TRBV2 to TRBJ1-1; D uncertain. V lost 2 bases and J lost 1, with 8 bases in between. Germline V lookup: CDR1 SNHLY, CDR2 FYNNEI. This CDR3 is 14 amino acids long. CDR3: CASSELGKNTEAFF. The CDR3 region has the DNA TGTGCCAGCAGTGAACTAGGGAAGAACACTGAAGCTTTCTTT.

Notes on this clonotype: At one of its ends the junction is not consistent with the germline gene, which may arise from a read error. The V and J genes are TRBV6-1 and TRBJ1-5; D is ambiguous. Germline assignment: CDR1 MNHNS and CDR2 SASEGT. There are 14 residues in the CDR3. The CDR3 region is CASSESRLNQPKHF. The CDR3 DNA reads TGTGCCAGCAGTGAAAGCAGATTGAATCAGCCCAAGCATTTT.

In its sample, this clonotype was seen a few times. The J gene is TRBJ1-2, the V gene TRBV3-1, with a weak D call TRBD1 (6 bases). The CDR3 is made up of 13 amino acids. Trimming cost V 3 bases and J 6 bases, with 11 bases left between them. Germline V gives CDR1 LGHDT, CDR2 YNNKEL (reference sequence). The CDR3 DNA is TGTGCCAGCAGCCAGTTACAGGGAAATGGCTACACCTTC. Residues: CASSQLQGNGYTF.

J is TRBJ2-5 and V is TRBV5-1, with D maybe TRBD2 (5 bases). The germline gives CDR1 SGHRS, CDR2 YFSETQ. This CDR3 comprises 13 residues. V was cut by 4 bases and J by 3 bases, with 10 bases left in between. The DNA for the CDR3 is TGCGCCAGCAGCCGGGCCGGGGAAGAGACCCAGTACTTC. It translates to CASSRAGEETQYF.

This clonotype was counted between two and nine times. V usage is TRBV13 and J usage is TRBJ1-2; 7 bases line up with TRBD1. Germline V gene data show CDR1 as PRHDT and CDR2 as FYEKMQ (reference sequence). The CDR3 has 14 amino acids. The V and J ends lost 4 bases and 6 bases, in that order; junction bases with no gene match: 8. The CDR3 loop is CASSSSGGMNGYTF. The CDR3 bases are TGTGCCAGCAGCTCGTCAGGGGGGATGAATGGCTACACCTTC. The whole variable domain, remainder taken from reference TRBV13 and TRBJ1-2, is AAGVIQSPRHLIKEKRETATLKCYPIPRHDTVYWYQQGPGQDPQFLISFYEKMQSDKGSIPDRFSAQQFSDYHSELNMSSLELGDSALYFCASSSSGGMNGYTFGSGTRLTVV.

This rearrangement joins TRBV15 to TRBJ1-1, with D possibly being TRBD1 (6 bases). Germline V gives CDR1 LNHNV, CDR2 YYDKDF (reference sequence). CDR3 length: 15 amino acids. V shed 3 bases and J shed 4 bases, with 15 bases lying between them. DNA for the CDR3: TGTGCCACCAGCAGGGAGATCACAGGGAGCACTGAAGCTTTCTTT. Translation gives CATSREITGSTEAFF. The whole variable domain, filled in from reference TRBV15 and TRBJ1-1, reads DAMVIQNPRYQVTQFGKPVTLSCSQTLNHNVMYWYQQKSSQAPKLLFHYYDKDFNNEADTPDNFQSRRPNTSFCFLDIRSPGLGDTAMYLCATSREITGSTEAFFGQGTRLTVV.

Only a few counts were recorded for this clonotype. The chain recombines TRBV4-1 with TRBJ1-1; no reliable D call. The CDR3 has 15 residues. Trimming shortened V by 1 base and J by 3 bases, and 12 bases separated the two germline ends. Germline V gene data show CDR1 as MGHRA and CDR2 as YSYEKL. The CDR3 nucleotides read TGCGCCAGCAGCCAAGCCCCTCGATTAGACACTGAAGCTTTCTTT. The encoded protein is CASSQAPRLDTEAFF.

By share, this clonotype counts as large. The chain uses TRBV6-5 and TRBJ2-1; D possibly corresponds to TRBD1 (7 bases). V lost 4 bases and J lost 9, with 19 bases in between. The CDR3 is made up of 15 amino acids. The germline CDR1 and CDR2 sequences are MNHEY and SVGAGI. The CDR3 loop reads CASSFMEGAFGEQFF. CDR3 DNA sequence: TGTGCCAGCAGTTTCATGGAGGGGGCGTTTGGTGAGCAGTTCTTC.

This clonotype counts as medium-sized (0.01 to 0.1%). The chain uses TRBV20-1 and TRBJ2-3; the match to TRBD2 covers 7 bases. Germline assignment: CDR1 DFQATT and CDR2 SNEGSKA (reference sequence). Trimming at V came to 2 bases and at J to 0 bases, leaving 8 bases not matched to a gene. The length of the CDR3 is 16 residues. DNA of the CDR3: TGCAGTGCTAGACGACTGCGGGGGTATAGCACAGATACGCAGTATTTT. Translated: CSARRLRGYSTDTQYF.

By share, this clonotype counts as medium-sized. The rearrangement joins TRBV19 to TRBJ2-3, with 9 nucleotides matching TRBD2. Germline CDR1 and CDR2: LNHDA and SQIVND (reference sequence). V was clipped by 7 bases and J by 4 bases; unmatched bases: 27. The CDR3 consists of 21 residues. CDR3 sequence: CASTPGDSAIVGLAGADTQYF. CDR3 bases: TGTGCCAGTACCCCTGGGGACAGTGCGATAGTGGGACTAGCAGGCGCAGATACGCAGTATTTT.

The chain carries TRBV10-3 and TRBJ2-3; tentative D call: TRBD1 (5 bases). V was cut by 8 bases and J by 2 bases, with 14 bases left in between. Germline V lookup: CDR1 ENHRY, CDR2 SYGVKD. CDR3 size: 14 residues. The CDR3 nucleotides are TGTGCCATCGGGCGAGGACAACTCACAGATACGCAGTATTTT. This translates into CAIGRGQLTDTQYF.

This clonotype is termed medium-sized. The rearrangement joins TRBV6-5 to TRBJ2-7, with D possibly matching TRBD2 (6 bases). Germline-derived CDR1 and CDR2 are MNHEY and SVGAGI. CDR3 length: 14 amino acids. V was cut by 2 bases and J by 3 bases, with 11 bases left in between. The DNA for the CDR3 is TGTGCCAGCAGTTACGGGGGGTTCCTCTACGAGCAGTACTTC. Its translation is CASSYGGFLYEQYF.

By share, this clonotype ranks as medium-sized. The chain employs TRBV12-3 or TRBV12-4 and TRBJ1-1, with a tentative D call TRBD1 (6 bases). This CDR3 has 13 amino acids. V lost 9 bases to trimming and J lost 3 bases, with 14 bases between them. The CDR3 protein is CASLGGLDTEAFF. CDR3 DNA sequence: TGTGCCAGTCTAGGGGGGTTGGACACTGAAGCTTTCTTT.

By its share, this clonotype is medium-sized (0.01 to 0.1%). The chain couples TRBV20-1 to TRBJ2-5, with TRBD2 matching 7 bases. The CDR3 is 14 amino acids. The germline CDR1 and CDR2 sequences are DFQATT and SNEGSKA (reference sequence). Trimming took 6 bases from V and 1 from J; bases not matched to a gene: 8. The CDR3 loop is CSAGGGELQETQYF. In DNA, the CDR3 is TGCAGTGCCGGCGGGGGAGAACTCCAAGAGACCCAGTACTTC.

This clonotype was seen at least ten times. This chain uses TRBV7-2 with TRBJ2-7, with 8 bases aligning to TRBD1. Germline-derived CDR1 and CDR2 are SGHTA and FQGNSA. V gave up 7 bases and J gave up 0 bases; unmatched junction bases: 8. The CDR3 covers 15 residues. CDR3 protein: CASTDRGTGSYEQYF. For the CDR3, the DNA is TGTGCCAGCACCGACCGAGGGACAGGCTCCTACGAGCAGTACTTC.

A few counts support this clonotype. The V and J genes are TRBV3-1 and TRBJ2-5, with TRBD1 identical over 11 bases. Trimming at V came to 4 bases and at J to 5 bases, leaving 6 bases not matched to a gene. Looked up from germline, CDR1 is LGHDT and CDR2 is YNNKEL (reference sequence). The CDR3 has 15 amino acids. The CDR3 reads CASSPGTGGKETQYF. CDR3 in DNA: TGTGCCAGCAGCCCGGGGACAGGGGGGAAGGAGACCCAGTACTTC.